Below, 3 T cell receptor beta chains from the same sample are listed, as sequenced in a study of tumor-infiltrating lymphocytes in localized non-small cell lung cancer. Measured with immunoSEQ multiplex PCR; TCRdb has only the in-frame clones, and not every one. The profile covers some 16,000 clones, with approximately 62% appearing a single time and less than 6% taken by the ten largest. Sequencing was done on a sample of lung tumor tissue. Receptors originate from a human donor with non-small cell lung cancer.

The gene calls are TRBV27 and TRBJ2-7; maybe TRBD1 (7 bases). Germline CDR1 is MNHEY and CDR2 is SMNVEV (reference sequence). Trimming took off 7 bases at V and 1 base at J, with 17 bases between the two ends. CDR3 length: 15 amino acids. Here the CDR3 DNA reads TGTGCCAGCATCGAAACCTCAGGGGGGTCCTACGAGCAGTACTTC. This gives the protein CASIETSGGSYEQYF.

The rearrangement joins TRBV5-1 to TRBJ2-3, with 10 bases lining up with TRBD2. Per germline, CDR1 SGHRS and CDR2 YFSETQ. V shed 7 bases and J 2 bases; nucleotides not matched to a gene: 10. This CDR3 has 16 amino acids. The CDR3 DNA reads as TGCGCCAGCCGCCTCGGACTAGCGGAATTCACAGATACGCAGTATTTT. This encodes CASRLGLAEFTDTQYF. Drawing the rest from reference TRBV5-1 and TRBJ2-3, the complete variable domain is KAGVTQTPRYLIKTRGQQVTLSCSPISGHRSVSWYQQTPGQGLQFLFEYFSETQRNKGNFPGRFSGRQFSNSRSEMNVSTLELGDSALYLCASRLGLAEFTDTQYFGPGTRLTVL.

This clone is a singleton in its sample. The V gene is TRBV7-2, the J gene TRBJ1-1; 10 nucleotides agree with TRBD1. Unmatched junction bases numbered 5, after V lost 3 bases and J lost 4 bases. CDR1 and CDR2 from the germline V gene are SGHTA and FQGNSA. The CDR3 is 15 residues long. The CDR3 nucleotides are TGTGCCAGCAGCTTTCGGACAGGGGGAACCACTGAAGCTTTCTTT. Its translation: CASSFRTGGTTEAFF.